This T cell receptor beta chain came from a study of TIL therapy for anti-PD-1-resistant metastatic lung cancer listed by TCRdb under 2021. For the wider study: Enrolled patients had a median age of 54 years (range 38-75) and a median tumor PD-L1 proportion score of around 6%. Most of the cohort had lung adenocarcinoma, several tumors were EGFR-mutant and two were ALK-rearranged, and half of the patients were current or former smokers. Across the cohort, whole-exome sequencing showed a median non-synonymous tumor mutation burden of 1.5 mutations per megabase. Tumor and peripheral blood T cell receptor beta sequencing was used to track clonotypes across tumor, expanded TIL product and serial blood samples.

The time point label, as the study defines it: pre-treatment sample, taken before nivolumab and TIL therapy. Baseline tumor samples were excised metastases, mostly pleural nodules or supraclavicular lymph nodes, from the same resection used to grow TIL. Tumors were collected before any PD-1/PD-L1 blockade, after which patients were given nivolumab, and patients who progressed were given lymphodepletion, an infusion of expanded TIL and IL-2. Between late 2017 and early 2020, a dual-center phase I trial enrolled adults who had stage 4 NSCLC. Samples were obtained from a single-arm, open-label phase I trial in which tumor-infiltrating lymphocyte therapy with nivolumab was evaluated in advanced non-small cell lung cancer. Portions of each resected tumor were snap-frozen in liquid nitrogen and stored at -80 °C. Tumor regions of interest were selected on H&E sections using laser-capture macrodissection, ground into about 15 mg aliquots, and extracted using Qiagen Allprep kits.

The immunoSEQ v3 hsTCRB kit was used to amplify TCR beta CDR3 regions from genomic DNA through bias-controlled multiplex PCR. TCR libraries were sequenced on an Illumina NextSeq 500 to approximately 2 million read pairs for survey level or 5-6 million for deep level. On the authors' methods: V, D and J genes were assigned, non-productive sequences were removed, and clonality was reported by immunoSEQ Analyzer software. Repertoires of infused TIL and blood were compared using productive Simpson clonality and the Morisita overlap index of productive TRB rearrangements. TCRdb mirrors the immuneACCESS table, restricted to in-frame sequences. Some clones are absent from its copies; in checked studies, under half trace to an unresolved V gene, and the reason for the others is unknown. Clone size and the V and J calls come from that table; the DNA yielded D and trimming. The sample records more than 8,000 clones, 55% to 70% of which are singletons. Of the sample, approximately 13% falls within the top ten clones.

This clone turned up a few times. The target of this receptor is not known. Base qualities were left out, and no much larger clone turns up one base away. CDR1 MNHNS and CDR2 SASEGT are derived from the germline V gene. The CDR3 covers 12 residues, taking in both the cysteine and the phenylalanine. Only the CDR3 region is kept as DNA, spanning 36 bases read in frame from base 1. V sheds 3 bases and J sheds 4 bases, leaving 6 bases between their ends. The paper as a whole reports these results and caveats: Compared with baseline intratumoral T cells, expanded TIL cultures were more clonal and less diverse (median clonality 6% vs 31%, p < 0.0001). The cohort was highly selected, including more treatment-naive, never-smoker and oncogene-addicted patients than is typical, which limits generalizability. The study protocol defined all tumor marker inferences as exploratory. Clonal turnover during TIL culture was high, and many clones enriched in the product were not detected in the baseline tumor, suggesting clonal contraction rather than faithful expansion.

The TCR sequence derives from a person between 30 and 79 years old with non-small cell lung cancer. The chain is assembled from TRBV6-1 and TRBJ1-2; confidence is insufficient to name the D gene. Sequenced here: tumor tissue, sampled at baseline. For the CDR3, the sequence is CASSDWFYGYTF. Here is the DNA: TGTGCCAGCAGTGACTGGTTCTATGGCTACACCTTC.